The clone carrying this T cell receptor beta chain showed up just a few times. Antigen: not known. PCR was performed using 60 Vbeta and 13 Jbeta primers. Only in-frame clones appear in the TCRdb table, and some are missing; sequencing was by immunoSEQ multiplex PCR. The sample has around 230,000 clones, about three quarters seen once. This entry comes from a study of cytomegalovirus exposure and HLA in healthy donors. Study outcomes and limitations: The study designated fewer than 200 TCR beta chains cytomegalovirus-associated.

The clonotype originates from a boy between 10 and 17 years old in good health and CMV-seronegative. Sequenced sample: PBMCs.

The CDR3 DNA reads TGTGCCAGCAGCTTAGCCGCCCAGGGGGCGTTTGCCGGGGAGCTGTTTTTT. It is translated as CASSLAAQGAFAGELFF. The V call is TRBV7-6, the J call TRBJ2-2, with TRBD1 matching 8 bases. CDR3 size: 17 residues. The germline V gene encodes CDR1 SGHVS and CDR2 FNYEAQ. Germline trimming cut 0 bases from V and 6 bases from J; bases unmatched to any gene: 9.